A single sample is the source of the 27 T cell receptor beta chains below, sequenced in a study of blood T cell repertoires in COVID-19. Sequenced by immunoSEQ multiplex PCR; TCRdb stores in-frame clones only, minus some. The repertoire holds about 200,000 clones, with around nine tenths as singletons. The sample taken for sequencing was peripheral blood. The receptors here all came from a woman aged 40-49 years who had recovered from COVID-19.

V usage is TRBV27 and J usage is TRBJ2-5; 14 positions match TRBD2. CDR1 and CDR2 (germline): MNHEY, SMNVEV (reference sequence). This CDR3 has 15 residues. Trimming at V came to 4 bases and at J to 4 bases, leaving 2 bases not matched to a gene. CDR3 bases: TGTGCCAGCAGTTCGACTAGCGGGAGGGGAGAGACCCAGTACTTC. Translating it yields CASSSTSGRGETQYF.

The CDR3 DNA sequence: TGTGCCAGCGCGGACTTAAGTCTATCGCGGGATACGCAGTATTTT. Amino acid sequence: CASADLSLSRDTQYF. The V call is TRBV6-5, the J call TRBJ2-3, with D possibly TRBD2 on 5 matching bases. V lost 8 bases and J 6 bases, leaving 21 bases between the germline ends. This CDR3 is built from 15 residues. Germline V gene sequence: CDR1 MNHEY, CDR2 SVGAGI.

V is TRBV19 and J is TRBJ1-6, with 9 bases aligning to TRBD1. V trimming: 9 bases; J trimming: 5 bases; junction bases outside the gene matches: 5. Germline V lookup: CDR1 LNHDA, CDR2 SQIVND (reference sequence). CDR3 length equals 14 residues. The CDR3 protein is CASTRDRDNSPLHF. The CDR3 DNA reads TGTGCCAGCACCCGGGACAGGGATAATTCACCCCTCCACTTT.

V gene TRBV19 combines with J gene TRBJ1-1; TRBD1 aligns across 8 bases. V dropped 9 bases and J dropped 6; count of bases not matched to a gene: 12. The CDR3 is 14 amino acids. The germline CDR1 and CDR2 sequences are LNHDA and SQIVND (reference sequence). CDR3 DNA: TGTGCCAGCACCCCCGACAGGGGAGCTGCTGAAGCTTTCTTT. Translated, it gives CASTPDRGAAEAFF.

V and J are TRBV19 and TRBJ1-2; the match to TRBD1 covers 8 bases. Per the germline V gene, CDR1 is LNHDA and CDR2 is SQIVND (reference sequence). V was pared by 5 bases and J by 4 bases, with 15 bases of the junction left unmatched. The CDR3 runs 17 residues. CDR3 sequence (DNA): TGTGCCAGTAGTCGAACCCAGACAGGGGAGGGCGGCTATGGCTACACCTTC. Its translation: CASSRTQTGEGGYGYTF.

The CDR3 region has the DNA TGTGCCAGCAGAGTTCCCCGGACTAGCTCCTACAATGAGCAGTTCTTC. Residues: CASRVPRTSSYNEQFF. The chain has TRBV28 and TRBJ2-1; the match to TRBD2 covers 7 bases. Trimming took 6 bases from V and 0 from J; bases not matched to a gene: 8. Per the germline V gene, CDR1 is MDHEN and CDR2 is SYDVKM. The CDR3 consists of 16 residues.

The chain couples TRBV7-8 to TRBJ1-1; D ambiguous. Germline CDR1 SGHVS, CDR2 FQNEAQ. Trimming took off 5 bases at V and 3 bases at J, with 10 bases between the two ends. The CDR3 contains 13 residues. Here the CDR3 reads CASSRQLDTEAFF. CDR3 DNA sequence: TGTGCCAGCAGCCGGCAGTTGGACACTGAAGCTTTCTTT.

The chain carries TRBV9 and TRBJ2-1; 9 bases fit TRBD2. The length of the CDR3 is 13 residues. The trim removed 5 bases at V and 7 bases at J, leaving 4 bases unmatched. The germline gives CDR1 SGDLS, CDR2 YYNGEE. CDR3 amino acids: CASSSGGLNEQFF. DNA for the CDR3: TGTGCCAGCAGTAGCGGGGGATTGAATGAGCAGTTCTTC.

The rearrangement uses TRBV5-1 and TRBJ2-1; perhaps TRBD2 as D (5 bases). Trimming cost V 3 bases and J 6 bases, with 13 bases left between them. The germline V gene has CDR1 SGHRS and CDR2 YFSETQ. The length of the CDR3 is 14 residues. The CDR3 reads CASSYPRSGNEQFF. The DNA of the CDR3 is TGCGCCAGCAGCTACCCCCGAAGCGGCAATGAGCAGTTCTTC. The full variable domain, completed using reference TRBV5-1 and TRBJ2-1, is KAGVTQTPRYLIKTRGQQVTLSCSPISGHRSVSWYQQTPGQGLQFLFEYFSETQRNKGNFPGRFSGRQFSNSRSEMNVSTLELGDSALYLCASSYPRSGNEQFFGPGTRLTVL.

The J gene is TRBJ2-6, the V gene TRBV7-9; no reliable D call. Trimming left V 5 bases short and J 2 bases short, with 7 bases between. CDR1 and CDR2 from the germline V gene are SEHNR and FQNEAQ (reference sequence). CDR3 length: 14 amino acids. CDR3 residues: CASSDSTGANVLTF. In DNA, the CDR3 is TGTGCCAGCAGCGACTCCACTGGGGCCAACGTCCTGACTTTC.

CDR3 DNA sequence: TGTGCCAGCAGCACATGGACAGGGGGGAGCTATGGCTACACCTTC. Encoded protein: CASSTWTGGSYGYTF. V usage is TRBV5-4 and J usage is TRBJ1-2; 10 bases align to TRBD1. Germline V lookup: CDR1 SGHNT, CDR2 YYREEE (reference sequence). This CDR3 has 15 residues. V lost 4 bases to trimming and J lost 4 bases; unmatched junction nucleotides: 7.

This chain connects TRBV10-3 to TRBJ1-5, with TRBD1 matching 9 bases. This CDR3 comprises 13 residues. Per the germline V gene, CDR1 is ENHRY and CDR2 is SYGVKD. With 10 bases clipped from V and 5 bases from J, the junction kept 6 bases outside the gene matches. CDR3 in DNA: TGTGCCACCAGGACAGGGGTGGATCAGCCCCAGCATTTT. This translates into CATRTGVDQPQHF.

The V gene is TRBV19, the J gene TRBJ2-6; tentatively, D is TRBD2 (5 bases). The CDR3 sequence is 15 residues long. Between the trimmed V and J ends, which lost 9 bases and 3 bases, there was a span of 15 bases. Germline V lookup: CDR1 LNHDA, CDR2 SQIVND (reference sequence). In DNA, the CDR3 is TGTGCCAGCAACCCCCTCGGGGATGGGGCCAACGTCCTGACTTTC. Protein: CASNPLGDGANVLTF.

This chain links TRBV19 with TRBJ1-2, with 10 nucleotides matching TRBD1. This CDR3 region has 17 residues. The germline V gene has CDR1 LNHDA and CDR2 SQIVND (reference sequence). Unmatched junction bases numbered 15, after V lost 4 bases and J lost 7 bases. DNA of the CDR3: TGTGCCAGTAGTAAGATGCGGGGACAGGGGATCGGAACTGGCTACACCTTC. It specifies CASSKMRGQGIGTGYTF.

The rearrangement links TRBV13 to TRBJ2-7; 8 bases are shared with TRBD1. J was trimmed by 5 bases and V by 2 bases; bases with no gene match: 11. The CDR3 sequence is 16 residues long. Germline assignment: CDR1 PRHDT and CDR2 FYEKMQ (reference sequence). The CDR3 bases are TGTGCCAGCAGCTTAAAGTTCCAGGACAGGGCCGACGAGCAGTACTTC. Its protein product is CASSLKFQDRADEQYF.

The chain recombines TRBV6-5 with TRBJ1-5, with D possibly TRBD1 on 6 matching bases. The V gene's germline CDR1 is MNHEY and CDR2 SVGAGI. Trimming pared 6 bases from V and 3 bases from J, leaving 15 bases between. This CDR3 region has 15 residues. CDR3 sequence (DNA): TGTGCCAGCAGCTTATTCGGGGACAACAATCAGCCCCAGCATTTT. It yields the protein CASSLFGDNNQPQHF.

This clone appeared a single time. The V call is TRBV19, the J call TRBJ1-5; 9 nucleotides agree with TRBD1. The J segment lost 7 bases and the V segment lost 5 bases, leaving 9 bases of the junction unmatched. Germline lookup yields CDR1 LNHDA and CDR2 SQIVND (reference sequence). This CDR3 comprises 15 residues. DNA for the CDR3: TGTGCCAGTAGTTTCGGGACAGGGATGGACCAGCCCCAGCATTTT. It is translated as CASSFGTGMDQPQHF.

The chain couples TRBV20-1 to TRBJ2-1, with D hard to call. CDR1 DFQATT and CDR2 SNEGSKA come from the germline V gene (reference sequence). V shed 3 bases and J shed 6 bases, with 15 bases lying between them. The CDR3 length is 14 residues. CDR3 coding DNA: TGCAGTGCTAGTAAGGAGATTGTTCCCAATGAGCAGTTCTTC. Protein: CSASKEIVPNEQFF.

This clone showed up just a few times. Other DNA sequences in the same sample also yield this CDR3. The rearrangement uses TRBV19 and TRBJ1-5; 10 bases line up with TRBD1. The CDR3 extends over 14 amino acids. The ends lost 5 bases at V and 2 bases at J; junction bases unmatched: 0. Germline-derived CDR1 and CDR2 are LNHDA and SQIVND (reference sequence). CDR3 in DNA: TGTGCCAGTAGTGGGACAGGGGGCAATCAGCCCCAGCATTTT. Encoded protein: CASSGTGGNQPQHF.

This clone was seen a single time. The chain is built from TRBV21-1 and TRBJ2-7; TRBD1 is the table's D call, not checked against the DNA. TRBV21-1 is described as a pseudogene. There are 16 residues in the CDR3. The CDR3 here is CASSRKRTGSCYEQYF. CDR3 DNA: TGTGCCAGCAGCAGAAAACGGACAGGGAGTTGCTACGAGCAGTACTTC.

This rearrangement joins TRBV30 to TRBJ1-5; 7 bases match TRBD1. J gave up 2 bases and V 2 bases, and 3 bases lay outside the gene matches. Germline V gene sequence: CDR1 GTSNPN, CDR2 SVGIG (reference sequence). This CDR3 contains 14 residues. The CDR3 loop is CAWSTGVGNQPQHF. For the CDR3, the DNA is TGTGCCTGGAGTACAGGGGTTGGCAATCAGCCCCAGCATTTT. Filled out from reference TRBV30 and TRBJ1-5, the complete variable domain reads SQTIHQWPATLVQPVGSPLSLECTVEGTSNPNLYWYRQAAGRGLQLLFYSVGIGQISSEVPQNLSASRPQDRQFILSSKKLLLSDSGFYLCAWSTGVGNQPQHFGDGTRLSIL.

This clone showed up just once. The chain has TRBV19 and TRBJ2-1; the D gene is possibly TRBD2 (6 bases). The CDR3 is 15 residues long. With 3 bases removed from V and 4 bases from J, the gap between germline ends came to 13 bases. Germline lookup yields CDR1 LNHDA and CDR2 SQIVND (reference sequence). The CDR3 DNA reads TGTGCCAGTAGTATTGCACTAGCAGGGTACAATGAGCAGTTCTTC. Its translation: CASSIALAGYNEQFF.

This chain connects TRBV28 to TRBJ1-2, with unresolved D. Germline assignment: CDR1 MDHEN and CDR2 SYDVKM. V was shortened by 1 base and J by 4 bases, with 7 bases between the two germline ends. The length of the CDR3 is 13 residues. As DNA, the CDR3 is TGTGCCAGCAGTTTATACACACGCTATGGCTACACCTTC. Encoded protein: CASSLYTRYGYTF.

The V gene is TRBV18, the J gene TRBJ2-2, with TRBD1 matching over 9 bases. Unmatched junction bases numbered 8, after V lost 3 bases and J lost 6 bases. In germline, CDR1 is KGHSH, CDR2 LQKENI. CDR3 size: 16 residues. CDR3 protein: CASSPGTGKLSGELFF. CDR3 in DNA: TGTGCCAGCTCACCCGGGACAGGGAAATTATCCGGGGAGCTGTTTTTT.

V and J are TRBV5-1 and TRBJ2-5, with D uncertain. This CDR3 contains 15 residues. The V and J ends lost 3 bases and 2 bases respectively, with 14 bases between them. Germline assignment: CDR1 SGHRS and CDR2 YFSETQ. The CDR3 here is CASSWSQLQQETQYF. The CDR3 coding sequence is TGCGCCAGCAGCTGGAGCCAGCTTCAGCAAGAGACCCAGTACTTC. The full variable domain, its missing parts supplied by reference TRBV5-1 and TRBJ2-5, is KAGVTQTPRYLIKTRGQQVTLSCSPISGHRSVSWYQQTPGQGLQFLFEYFSETQRNKGNFPGRFSGRQFSNSRSEMNVSTLELGDSALYLCASSWSQLQQETQYFGPGTRLLVL.

V gene TRBV18 combines with J gene TRBJ2-1, with 7 nucleotides matching TRBD2. Germline V gene sequence: CDR1 KGHSH, CDR2 LQKENI. With 5 bases clipped from V and 2 bases from J, the junction kept 9 bases outside the gene matches. The length of the CDR3 is 16 residues. CDR3 nucleotides: TGTGCCAGCTCATCCCCTTCTAGCGGTCCCTACAATGAGCAGTTCTTC. This codes for CASSSPSSGPYNEQFF.

The chain is built from TRBV7-9 and TRBJ2-5; 7 bases align to TRBD2. V dropped 3 bases and J dropped 5; count of bases not matched to a gene: 6. From germline, CDR1 is SEHNR and CDR2 FQNEAQ (reference sequence). This CDR3 has 14 amino acids. CDR3 coding DNA: TGTGCCAGCAGCTTTTATGGGGGAGGGGAGACCCAGTACTTC. It yields the protein CASSFYGGGETQYF.